The following is a T cell receptor beta chain sequence with its context. Its antigen remains undetermined. Base quality data are lacking; no much larger clone is found one base away. These data are taken from a study of shared clonotypes between healthy human individuals (dated by TCRdb to about 2020). With respect to the entire study: A couple of women and a few men aged 18 to 49 years were included in the cohort. For each donor, three plates each were used for CD4 naive and CD4 memory, two plates were used for CD8 naive, and one plate was used for CD8 memory. Leukapheresis yielded between about 0.85 and 10 billion PBMCs per donor. Libraries were prepared and TCR repertoires were sequenced by different laboratories using diverse techniques, in order to increase sequencing depth and limit assay-specific biases. To estimate repertoire size and how much clonotypes are shared between individuals, the study performed deep sequencing of blood TCR repertoires from roughly five healthy adults.

The full study reports these points: Pairwise subsampling indicated that sequencing depth was expected to affect the degree of clonotype sharing among donors. Larger estimated clonotype richness was generally found for naive subsets than for memory subsets. Because the study included only a small number of donors, the genetic and exposure-history diversity represented was limited. When a few donors were compared, the shared fraction of clonotypes was 5% to 6.5% for naive CD4, around 3.5% for naive CD8, 2% to 2.5% for memory CD4, and 0.35% to 0.4% for memory CD8. Sampling was restricted to blood, and TCR repertoires in tissue are likely to differ from TCR repertoires in blood. Higher generation probabilities were observed for clonotypes shared by all four sorted-subset donors than for non-shared clonotypes. Rarefaction of sorted-subset datasets indicated incomplete sequencing despite the large sequencing depth.

TCR CDR3 regions were amplified from genomic DNA by multiplex PCR using the deep immunoSEQ assay. Genomic DNA extracted from each cell subset was distributed evenly over all wells of several immunoSEQ 96-well plates, and each plate served as one replicate. For sorted subsets, each replicate PCR was loaded with about 0.2 ug genomic DNA, equivalent to 25,000 to 35,000 T cell genomes. Purified libraries were quantified with a Qubit 3.0 fluorometer, sized on a Bioanalyzer 2100, and re-quantified with the KAPA Library Quantification kit. Every immunoSEQ 96-well plate was sequenced on a dedicated single-read 150-cycle Illumina NextSeq 550 flow cell. The authors processed their data as follows. Because only junctional sequences without quality scores were contained in the immunoSEQ output, filtering matching that applied to full-length reads could not be performed. Sequences were annotated with PyIR, a Python wrapper for IgBLAST v1.9, using IMGT germline references to assign V/J genes and CDR3. Reads were removed for weak V/J assignments (E-value above 1e-6), missing CDR3, stop codons, out-of-frame junctions, or ambiguous translated residues. V3J clonotypes were defined by identical inferred V gene, J gene, and CDR3 amino acid sequence. The percentage overlap between two repertoires was calculated by dividing the number of shared unique clonotypes by the size of the smaller repertoire. Three approaches were used to assess repertoire richness: RTK rarefaction, the Chao1 estimator, and Recon v2.1 estimates of unobserved clonotypes. For all TCRbeta clonotypes obtained by the gDNA method from a handful of donors, generation probabilities were computed with OLGA. TCRdb mirrors the immuneACCESS table, restricted to in-frame sequences. Some clones are absent from its copies; in checked studies, under half trace to an unresolved V gene, and the reason for the others is unknown. That table gives V, J and clone size, and the DNA gave D and trimming. This sample gives about 730,000 clones in total; 55% to 75% of them show up just once. Jointly, the top ten make up under 2% of the sample.

The donors were healthy, HIV-negative adults who had no recently reported acute infections or vaccinations. Only Caucasian adults living in Nashville, Tennessee, USA were represented among the donors. Magnetic negative selection was used to enrich CD4+ T cells, after which naive cells were positively selected on CD45RA and the negative fraction became the memory subset. Blood was collected by leukapheresis, and PBMCs were isolated by Ficoll-Histopaque density gradient centrifugation and then cryopreserved in liquid nitrogen vapor phase. Analytical flow cytometry was used to check the purity and quantity of each magnetically sorted T cell population. Each sorted fraction had its genomic DNA isolated and then quantified by UV absorbance on a Nanodrop 2000c. V is cut by 0 bases and J by 6 bases, and the space between the germline ends is 15 bases. CDR1 and CDR2, looked up from the germline V gene (reference sequence), are LNHNV and YYDKDF. There are 16 amino acids in the CDR3, from cysteine to phenylalanine inclusive. Of all the DNA, just the CDR3 is kept, 48 bases in frame from base 1.

What was sequenced was memory CD4+ T cells sorted from blood. Interpreted using the paper, the cell subset or site label stands for: CD45RA-negative fraction. This clonotype was obtained from a woman under 40 in good health. The rearrangement combines TRBV15 with TRBJ1-5; TRBD1 might be the D gene, on 6 matching bases. The DNA sequence reads TGTGCCACCAGCAGAGAGGGGATAACAGGGATTCAGCCCCAGCATTTT. Its protein reads: CATSREGITGIQPQHF.